This T cell receptor beta chain was observed in a study of post-analysis software for immune sequencing data. Study-level background: Included courses were relapsing-remitting and secondary progressive multiple sclerosis; progressive-relapsing multiple sclerosis was also included. Findings and limits, study-wide: Elevated frequency relative to controls characterized several TRBV segments in patients, TRBV5-6, TRBV5-1 and TRBV20-1 among them. For normalized Chao1 diversity, multiple sclerosis patients scored significantly lower than controls did. Under F measure analysis, samples from one preparation batch co-clustered strongly.

TCR beta cDNA libraries included unique molecular identifiers. Input populations of roughly 1 to 10 million T cells gave rise to approximately 500,000 cDNA molecules. Each CDR3 protein is one row after TCRdb ran MiXCR on the PCR reads. The data show 820,000 or so distinct CDR3 sequences, with about 53% seen just once and around 4.5% held by the top ten. With regard to this clonotype: Its target is not known.

Trimming took 1 base from V and 13 from J, leaving 20 bases between them. CDR3 length equals 15 residues. Germline CDR1 is SGHTA and CDR2 is FQGNSA. Sequences were obtained from blood. The rearrangement links TRBV7-2 to TRBJ2-4, with a tentative D call TRBD1 (6 bases). The clonotype comes from a girl aged 10-17 years with multiple sclerosis. The CDR3 is CASSLGPDSTSQQYF. CDR3 nucleotide sequence: TGTGCCAGCAGCTTAGGTCCGGACAGTACCTCCCAGCAGTACTTC.